Listed below are T cell receptor beta chains from one sample, sequenced in a study of technical replicates of blood from a handful of donors. Some clones are missing from TCRdb's copy, which holds only in-frame ones; the method was immunoSEQ multiplex PCR. The sample contains just under 60,000 clones, over 85% of which appear only once. The specimen was PBMCs. These receptors were obtained from a human donor in good health. Some clones in this sample may be carry-over from other donors' samples. Each CDR3 is given with its conserved first and last residue. D genes are given only for firm matches. The size of a clone is reported for some rows only, either as once, few or many, or as a class for expanded clones.

TRBJ2-3	TRBV7-3	TRBD2	.	CASRLTAGAVDTQYF	TGTGCCAGCCGACTTACGGCGGGAGCGGTAGATACGCAGTATTTT
TRBJ2-4	TRBV4-2	.	.	CASSQDMRSTGPVSKNIQYF	TGTGCCAGCAGCCAAGATATGCGATCGACAGGACCGGTATCCAAAAACATTCAGTACTTC
TRBJ2-2	TRBV15	TRBD1	.	CATSREDREAGELFF	TGTGCCACCAGCAGAGAGGACAGGGAGGCCGGGGAGCTGTTTTTT
TRBJ2-3	TRBV7-2	.	.	CASSQRQGGAPTDTQYF	TGTGCCAGCAGCCAGAGGCAGGGGGGCGCACCCACAGATACGCAGTATTTT
TRBJ1-4	TRBV25-1	TRBD1	.	CASIDDRGAEKLFF	TGTGCCAGCATCGACGACAGGGGGGCAGAAAAACTGTTTTTT
TRBJ2-1	TRBV12-5	TRBD2	.	CASGLATGGGSSYNEQFF	TGTGCTAGTGGTTTGGCGACGGGCGGGGGGAGCTCCTACAATGAGCAGTTCTTC
TRBJ2-6	TRBV19	.	.	CASSTQQVSGANVLTF	TGTGCCAGTAGTACCCAGCAGGTCTCTGGGGCCAACGTCCTGACTTTC
TRBJ2-5	TRBV6-5	.	.	CASSPSLVLGTQYF	TGTGCCAGCAGTCCGAGCCTAGTCTTAGGGACCCAGTACTTC
TRBJ2-3	TRBV7-9	.	.	CASSLVPSESDTQYF	TGTGCCAGCAGCTTAGTGCCTAGCGAGTCAGATACGCAGTATTTT
TRBJ1-5	TRBV19	.	.	CASSIGGSNQPQHF	TGTGCCAGTAGTATCGGGGGGAGCAATCAGCCCCAGCATTTT
TRBJ2-7	TRBV4-3	TRBD1	.	CASSQDRTGGDEQYF	TGCGCCAGCAGCCAAGATAGGACAGGGGGCGACGAGCAGTACTTC
TRBJ1-1	TRBV5-4	.	.	CASSTKTGNTEAFF	TGTGCCAGCAGCACGAAGACAGGGAACACTGAAGCTTTCTTT
TRBJ2-3	TRBV4-3	TRBD2	.	CASSHSLAGADTDTQYF	TGCGCCAGCAGCCATTCCCTAGCGGGGGCCGACACAGATACGCAGTATTTT
TRBJ1-1	TRBV4-1	.	.	CASSQAIPRGSTEAFF	TGCGCCAGCAGCCAAGCGATTCCCCGTGGGAGCACTGAAGCTTTCTTT
TRBJ1-4	TRBV2	TRBD1	.	CASSRGQGSVNEKLFF	TGTGCCAGCAGTAGGGGACAGGGTTCCGTGAATGAAAAACTGTTTTTT
TRBJ1-6	TRBV14	TRBD1	few	CASSLGTANSPLHF	TGTGCCAGCAGCCTCGGGACAGCCAATTCACCCCTCCACTTT
TRBJ2-2	TRBV7-3	TRBD1	.	CASSFRQGLDGELFF	TGTGCCAGCAGCTTCCGACAGGGGTTGGACGGGGAGCTGTTTTTT
TRBJ2-3	TRBV6-5	TRBD2	.	CASSQGLARTDTQYF	TGTGCCAGCAGCCAGGGACTAGCTCGCACAGATACGCAGTATTTT
TRBJ1-2	TRBV5-1	TRBD1	.	CASSLASGGTVNYGYTF	TGCGCCAGCAGCTTGGCGTCAGGGGGAACTGTTAACTATGGCTACACCTTC
TRBJ2-1	TRBV19	TRBD2	.	CASSMFSGRSYNEQFF	TGTGCCAGTAGTATGTTCAGCGGGAGGTCCTACAATGAGCAGTTCTTC
TRBJ2-1	TRBV7-8	.	.	CASSSGVSWLPYNEQFF	TGTGCCAGCAGCTCCGGGGTATCGTGGCTCCCCTACAATGAGCAGTTCTTC
TRBJ2-7	TRBV6-5	TRBD2	.	CASSPLAGGSYEQYF	TGTGCCAGCAGCCCTTTAGCGGGAGGCTCCTACGAGCAGTACTTC
TRBJ1-1	TRBV5-8	TRBD1	.	CASSGTGYTEAFF	TGTGCCAGCTCCGGGACAGGGTACACTGAAGCTTTCTTT
TRBJ1-1	TRBV30	.	.	CAWGRNTEAFF	TGTGCCTGGGGCAGGAACACTGAAGCTTTCTTT
TRBJ1-3	TRBV29-1	.	medium-sized	CSADTPGNTIYF	TGCAGCGCGGACACGCCTGGAAACACCATATATTTT
TRBJ1-6	TRBV4-3	TRBD1	.	CASSQDTGEASPLHF	TGCGCCAGCAGCCAAGATACAGGGGAAGCTTCACCCCTCCACTTT
TRBJ2-3	TRBV11-2	TRBD2	.	CASSLSTSGRYDTQYF	TGTGCCAGCAGCTTATCGACTAGCGGGAGGTATGATACGCAGTATTTT
TRBJ2-2	TRBV18	.	.	CASSASGTLNTGELFF	TGTGCCAGCTCAGCCTCCGGGACATTGAACACCGGGGAGCTGTTTTTT
TRBJ1-1	TRBV4-2	TRBD1	.	CASSQDRGTEAFF	TGTGCCAGCAGCCAGGACAGGGGCACTGAAGCTTTCTTT
TRBJ1-2	TRBV7-2	TRBD1	once	CASSLDRGRGYTF	TGTGCCAGCAGCCTCGACAGGGGACGTGGCTACACCTTC
TRBJ2-7	TRBV6-1	.	.	CASDRNSYEQYF	TGTGCCAGCGACAGGAACTCCTACGAGCAGTACTTC
TRBJ1-1	TRBV29-1	.	.	CSGAVDTEAFF	TGCAGCGGGGCTGTGGACACTGAAGCTTTCTTT
TRBJ1-1	TRBV6-1	.	.	CASSGSGTPNTEAFF	TGTGCCAGCAGTGGATCCGGGACACCGAACACTGAAGCTTTCTTT
TRBJ1-2	TRBV6-5	TRBD1	.	CASRNGQAYGYTF	TGTGCCAGCAGGAATGGACAGGCGTATGGCTACACCTTC
TRBJ1-6	TRBV9	.	.	CASSAIQERGSPLHF	TGTGCCAGCAGCGCAATACAGGAAAGGGGATCACCCCTCCACTTT
TRBJ2-3	TRBV29-1	.	.	CSVDSTGTDTQYF	TGCAGCGTTGATAGTACCGGCACAGATACGCAGTATTTT
TRBJ1-6	TRBV5-1	TRBD1	.	CASSLRSGGASYNSPLHF	TGCGCCAGCAGCTTGCGGTCAGGGGGAGCTTCTTATAATTCACCCCTCCACTTT
TRBJ1-6	TRBV6-5	.	.	CASSLGGGRYSPLHF	TGTGCCAGCAGCCTAGGTGGAGGGCGATATTCACCCCTCCACTTT
TRBJ1-1	TRBV6-5	.	.	CASSYSIDSEAFF	TGTGCCAGCAGTTACTCGATCGACAGCGAAGCTTTCTTT
TRBJ1-1	TRBV5-5	TRBD1	.	CASSARPMTGTGTTEAFF	TGTGCCAGCAGCGCGCGCCCCATGACCGGGACAGGGACGACTGAAGCTTTCTTT
TRBJ2-1	TRBV10-3	TRBD2	.	CAISGASGSYNEQFF	TGTGCCATCAGTGGTGCTAGCGGGAGTTACAATGAGCAGTTCTTC
TRBJ2-7	TRBV6-5	.	.	CASRGMRDSYEQYF	TGTGCCAGCAGGGGGATGCGGGACTCCTACGAGCAGTACTTC
TRBJ2-7	TRBV9	TRBD1	.	CASSFRTGDEQYF	TGTGCCAGCAGCTTCAGGACAGGGGACGAGCAGTACTTC
TRBJ2-5	TRBV11-2	TRBD2	.	CASSLSAGGRETQYF	TGTGCCAGCAGCCTCTCCGCGGGGGGCCGGGAGACCCAGTACTTC
TRBJ2-3	TRBV2	.	.	CASRGGGDTQYF	TGTGCCAGCAGGGGAGGGGGAGATACGCAGTATTTT
TRBJ2-5	TRBV11-2	TRBD1	.	CASSLSPGGGETQYF	TGTGCCAGCAGCTTATCGCCAGGGGGTGGAGAGACCCAGTACTTC
TRBJ2-7	TRBV18	.	.	CASSPRGFPGSPYEQYF	TGTGCCAGCTCACCACGAGGGTTTCCGGGAAGTCCCTACGAGCAGTACTTC
TRBJ1-1	TRBV30	TRBD1	.	CAWSAGQGAGAEAFF	TGTGCCTGGAGCGCGGGACAGGGGGCAGGGGCTGAAGCTTTCTTT